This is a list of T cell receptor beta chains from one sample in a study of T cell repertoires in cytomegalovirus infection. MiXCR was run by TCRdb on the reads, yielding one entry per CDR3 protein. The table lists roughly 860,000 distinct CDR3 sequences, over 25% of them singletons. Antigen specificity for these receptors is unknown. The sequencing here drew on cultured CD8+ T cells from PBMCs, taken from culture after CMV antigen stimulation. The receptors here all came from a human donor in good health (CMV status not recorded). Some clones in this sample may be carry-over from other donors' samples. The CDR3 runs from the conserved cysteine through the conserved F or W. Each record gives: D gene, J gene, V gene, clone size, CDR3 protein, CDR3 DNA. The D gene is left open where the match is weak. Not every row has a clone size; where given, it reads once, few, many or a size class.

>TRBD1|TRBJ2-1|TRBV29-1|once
CSVETDRGIYNEQFF
TGCAGCGTTGAAACGGACAGGGGGATCTACAATGAGCAGTTCTTC
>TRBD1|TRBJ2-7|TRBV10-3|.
CAISGTGTGQLEQYF
TGTGCCATCAGTGGAACCGGGACAGGGCAGCTGGAGCAGTACTTC
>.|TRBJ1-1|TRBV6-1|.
CASSSTGIGTEAFF
TGTGCCAGCAGCTCTACAGGGATTGGCACTGAAGCTTTCTTT
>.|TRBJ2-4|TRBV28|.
CASSLFGIQYF
TGTGCCAGCAGCCTATTCGGCATTCAGTACTTC
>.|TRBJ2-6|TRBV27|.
CVSNKAGANVLTF
TGTGTCAGCAATAAGGCTGGGGCCAACGTCCTGACTTTC
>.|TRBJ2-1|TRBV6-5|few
CASSVSGSYNEQFF
TGTGCCAGCAGTGTCTCAGGGTCCTACAATGAGCAGTTCTTC
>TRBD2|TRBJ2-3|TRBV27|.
CASSFGTSGGLDTQYF
TGTGCCAGCAGTTTTGGGACTAGCGGGGGTTTAGATACGCAGTATTTT
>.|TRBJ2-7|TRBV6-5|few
CASSYGFMFSYEQYF
TGTGCCAGCAGTTACGGGTTTATGTTCTCCTACGAGCAGTACTTC
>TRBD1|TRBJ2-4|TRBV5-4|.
CASSSTGWRDIQYF
TGTGCCAGCAGCTCGACAGGGTGGCGCGACATTCAGTACTTC
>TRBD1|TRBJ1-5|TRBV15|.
CATSRDLGTDNQPQHF
TGTGCCACCAGCAGAGATCTCGGGACAGACAATCAGCCCCAGCATTTT
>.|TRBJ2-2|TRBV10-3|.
CAISGETGELFF
TGTGCCATCAGTGGGGAAACCGGGGAGCTGTTTTTT
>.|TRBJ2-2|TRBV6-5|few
CASSNNPGLWDTGELFF
TGTGCCAGCAGTAACAACCCGGGTCTCTGGGACACCGGGGAGCTGTTTTTT
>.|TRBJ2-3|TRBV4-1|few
CASSQEKLIDTQYF
TGCGCCAGCAGCCAAGAGAAACTGATAGATACGCAGTATTTT
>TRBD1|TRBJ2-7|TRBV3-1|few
CASSRGTVPTYEQYF
TGTGCCAGCAGCCGGGGGACAGTACCGACCTACGAGCAGTACTTC